The 20 T cell receptor beta chains below come from one sample, sequenced in a study of blood T cells in healthy people across ages. It was with a sample-barcoded 5' primer and a J-beta primer mix that a second PCR of roughly 7 to 12 cycles was run. MiXCR was run by TCRdb on the 5' RACE reads, yielding one entry per CDR3 protein. The sample comprises 650,000 to 1,000,000 distinct CDR3 sequences, around 34% of which are singletons, and over 10% rests with the top ten. Sequenced sample: blood. Receptors were obtained from a man aged 18 to 29 in good health.

This clonotype turned up a few times. The chain carries TRBV5-4 and TRBJ2-4; 9 bases match TRBD2. J gave up 4 bases and V 0 bases, and 8 bases lay outside the gene matches. The germline gives CDR1 SGHNT, CDR2 YYREEE (reference sequence). The CDR3 totals 17 residues. CDR3 amino acids: CASSLGGGLAGKNIQYF. The CDR3 DNA follows: TGTGCCAGCAGCTTGGGGGGGGGTCTAGCGGGGAAAAACATTCAGTACTTC.

The V call is TRBV7-2, the J call TRBJ2-1; D is tentatively TRBD1 or TRBD2 (7 bases each). From germline, CDR1 is SGHTA and CDR2 FQGNSA. Trimming shortened V by 4 bases and J by 2 bases, and 15 bases separated the two germline ends. CDR3 size: 16 residues. CDR3 loop: CASSSGGGPTYNEQFF. CDR3 DNA: TGTGCCAGCAGCTCAGGGGGAGGGCCTACCTACAATGAGCAGTTCTTC.

This clonotype was counted between two and nine times. J is TRBJ2-7 and V is TRBV2; 7 bases fit TRBD2. J was trimmed by 3 bases and V by 0 bases; bases with no gene match: 8. The CDR3 totals 16 residues. Germline-derived CDR1 and CDR2 are SNHLY and FYNNEI. The CDR3 loop reads CASSEALGREGYEQYF. The CDR3 coding sequence is TGTGCCAGCAGTGAAGCGCTTGGCAGGGAGGGCTACGAGCAGTACTTC.

Ten or more counts support this clonotype. V and J are TRBV12-3 or TRBV12-4 and TRBJ2-7; D remains ambiguous. The germline V and J ends were trimmed by 7 bases and 3 bases, with 13 bases remaining between them. The CDR3 is 13 amino acids. This CDR3 reads CASTQPGRYEQYF. DNA for the CDR3: TGTGCCAGCACTCAACCGGGTCGCTACGAGCAGTACTTC.

This rearrangement joins TRBV4-3 to TRBJ2-1; TRBD2 agrees at 11 bases. Germline loops: CDR1 LGHNA, CDR2 YSLEER. This CDR3 is built from 17 residues. V trimming: 0 bases; J trimming: 4 bases; junction bases outside the gene matches: 5. The CDR3 here is CASSQDLPSGGYNEQFF. The CDR3 DNA reads as TGCGCCAGCAGCCAAGATCTCCCTAGCGGGGGGTACAATGAGCAGTTCTTC.

This rearrangement joins TRBV7-6 to TRBJ1-2, with D possibly TRBD1 on 5 matching bases. Looked up from germline, CDR1 is SGHVS and CDR2 is FNYEAQ. The length of the CDR3 is 17 residues. V was clipped by 1 base and J by 8 bases, with 23 bases between them. The CDR3 here is CASSLVVGQGLVGGYTF. The CDR3 coding sequence is TGTGCCAGCAGCTTAGTTGTAGGGCAGGGCCTCGTTGGCGGCTACACCTTC.

Concerning this clonotype itself: A much larger clone differs by one base, so this may be a read error. J is TRBJ2-5 and V is TRBV12-3 or TRBV12-4; 10 nucleotides align to TRBD2. Germline trimming cut 2 bases from V and 11 bases from J; bases unmatched to any gene: 17. The CDR3 is 17 amino acids. CDR3 DNA sequence: TGTGCCAGCAGTTTATCCCCGGGACTAGCGTCGCTCAATGAGCAGTACTTC. It encodes CASSLSPGLASLNEQYF.

This clonotype has only a few counts. The genes are TRBV19 and TRBJ2-1; the D call may be TRBD1 or TRBD2 (5 bases each). Trimming pared 3 bases from V and 4 bases from J, leaving 13 bases between. Germline V CDR1 and CDR2: LNHDA, SQIVND (reference sequence). CDR3 size: 15 residues. Written as DNA, the CDR3 is TGTGCCAGTAGTATCCCGGGGACCATATACAATGAGCAGTTCTTC. It specifies CASSIPGTIYNEQFF.

This clonotype was observed a few times. The rearrangement links TRBV7-3 to TRBJ2-3; D remains unclear. Per germline, CDR1 SGHTA and CDR2 FQGTGA. CDR3 length: 15 residues. Deletions cut 5 bases from V and 0 bases from J, with 12 bases between. The CDR3 here is CASSPPPVSTDTQYF. The DNA of the CDR3 is TGTGCCAGCAGCCCCCCCCCAGTAAGCACAGATACGCAGTATTTT.

This clonotype was seen more than once but under ten times. The chain recombines TRBV10-3 with TRBJ1-2; no firm D call. This CDR3 has 11 amino acids. The V and J ends lost 0 bases and 8 bases respectively, with 4 bases between them. Germline CDR1 ENHRY, CDR2 SYGVKD. The CDR3 spells CAISESAGYTF. The CDR3 DNA follows: TGTGCCATCAGTGAGTCTGCAGGCTACACCTTC.

This clonotype was seen more than once but under ten times. This chain connects TRBV4-2 to TRBJ2-3; perhaps TRBD1 as D (6 bases). The germline CDR1 and CDR2 sequences are LGHNA and YNFKEQ. V was cut by 0 bases and J by 0 bases, with 10 bases left in between. The CDR3 spans 16 residues. In DNA, the CDR3 is TGTGCCAGCAGCCAAGAGGGGGCCCCAAGCACAGATACGCAGTATTTT. This translates into CASSQEGAPSTDTQYF.

The chain's CDR3 is CASRPKDRVNSYEQYF. The CDR3 bases are TGTGCCAGCAGACCCAAAGACAGGGTCAATTCCTACGAGCAGTACTTC. The V call is TRBV7-9, the J call TRBJ2-7, with 7 nucleotides matching TRBD1. The CDR3 is 16 amino acids. Germline V gene lookup returns CDR1 SEHNR and CDR2 FQNEAQ (reference sequence). V shed 6 bases and J 1 base; nucleotides not matched to a gene: 12.

This chain connects TRBV27 to TRBJ1-6; TRBD1 aligns across 8 bases. Germline V gene lookup returns CDR1 MNHEY and CDR2 SMNVEV (reference sequence). This CDR3 is 14 amino acids long. The J segment lost 10 bases and the V segment lost 6 bases, leaving 8 bases of the junction unmatched. In DNA, the CDR3 is TGTGCCAGCAGCTACGACAGGGGTGAATCACCCCTCCACTTT. Protein sequence: CASSYDRGESPLHF.

This chain links TRBV20-1 with TRBJ1-5; 8 bases are a match to TRBD1. The CDR3 extends over 14 amino acids. From germline, CDR1 is DFQATT and CDR2 SNEGSKA (reference sequence). V dropped 5 bases and J dropped 6; count of bases not matched to a gene: 9. The chain's CDR3 is CSAGPDRDSQPQHF. CDR3 nucleotides: TGCAGTGCTGGTCCGGACAGGGATAGTCAGCCCCAGCATTTT.

DNA of the CDR3: TGTGCCAGCAGCTTGGCTATACCGGGGGGGCTCGCTGAGCAGTACTTC. Its protein is CASSLAIPGGLAEQYF. The chain carries TRBV5-5 and TRBJ2-1, with TRBD2 matching over 8 bases. With the DNA end fitting TRBJ2-7 better, the J assignment may be wrong. The CDR3 length is 16 residues. Germline loops: CDR1 SGHKS, CDR2 YYEKEE (reference sequence).

This clonotype was detected many times. The V and J genes are TRBV4-3 and TRBJ2-1; the D is unclear. The CDR3 is made up of 12 amino acids. Germline CDR1 is LGHNA and CDR2 is YSLEER. The V end lost 2 bases, the J end lost 3 bases, and 2 bases lay between the germline ends. The CDR3 is CASSQNYNEQFF. CDR3 in DNA: TGCGCCAGCAGCCAAAACTACAATGAGCAGTTCTTC.

This clonotype was found a few times. This chain connects TRBV5-1 to TRBJ2-3; 15 bases are a match to TRBD2. V trimming: 4 bases; J trimming: 4 bases; junction bases outside the gene matches: 4. The CDR3 extends over 16 amino acids. The V gene's germline CDR1 is SGHRS and CDR2 YFSETQ. CDR3 DNA: TGCGCCAGCAGCGGACTAGCGGGGGGGCCATCAGATACGCAGTATTTT. Protein: CASSGLAGGPSDTQYF.

A few counts support this clonotype. The CDR3: CASLSRDRGYGELFF. The CDR3 DNA sequence: TGTGCCAGCCTTAGCCGGGACAGGGGATACGGGGAGCTGTTTTTT. The chain recombines TRBV6-6 with TRBJ2-2, with 10 bases fitting TRBD1. V shed 8 bases, J shed 7 bases, and the junction held 10 bases outside the gene matches. This CDR3 is built from 15 residues. Germline loops: CDR1 MNHNY, CDR2 SVGAGI (reference sequence).

This chain links TRBV24-1 with TRBJ2-3; the D call may be TRBD1 or TRBD2 (5 bases each). Per germline, CDR1 KGHDR and CDR2 SFDVKD. This CDR3 contains 17 residues. V was cut by 3 bases and J by 3 bases, with 18 bases left in between. The CDR3 coding sequence is TGTGCCACCAGTGATACACAGAGGGGCTTTTTGACAGATACGCAGTATTTT. Residues: CATSDTQRGFLTDTQYF.

This clonotype showed up just a few times. This chain joins TRBV12-3 or TRBV12-4 and TRBJ1-5, with D unresolved. The CDR3 sequence is 15 residues long. With 3 bases removed from V and 3 bases from J, the gap between germline ends came to 12 bases. CDR3: CASSLKGYTNQPQHF. In DNA, the CDR3 is TGTGCCAGCAGTTTGAAGGGCTACACCAATCAGCCCCAGCATTTT.